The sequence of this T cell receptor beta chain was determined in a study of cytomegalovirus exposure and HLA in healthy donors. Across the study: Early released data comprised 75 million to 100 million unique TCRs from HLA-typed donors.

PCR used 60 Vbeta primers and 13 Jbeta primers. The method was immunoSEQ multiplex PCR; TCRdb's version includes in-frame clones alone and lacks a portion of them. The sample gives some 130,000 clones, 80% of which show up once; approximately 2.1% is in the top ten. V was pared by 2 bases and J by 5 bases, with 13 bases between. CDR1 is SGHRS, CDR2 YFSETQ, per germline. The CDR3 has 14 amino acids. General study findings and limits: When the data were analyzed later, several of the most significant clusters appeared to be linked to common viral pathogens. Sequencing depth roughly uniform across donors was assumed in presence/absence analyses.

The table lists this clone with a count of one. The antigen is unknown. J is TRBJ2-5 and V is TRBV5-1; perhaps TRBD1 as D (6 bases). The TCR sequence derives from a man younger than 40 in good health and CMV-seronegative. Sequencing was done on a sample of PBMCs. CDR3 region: CASSLQGTEETQYF. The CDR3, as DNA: TGCGCCAGCAGCTTACAGGGCACGGAGGAGACCCAGTACTTC.